The rows below give T cell receptor beta chains drawn from one sample of a study of T cells after posttransplantation cyclophosphamide. Some clones are missing from TCRdb's copy, which holds only in-frame ones; the method was immunoSEQ multiplex PCR. There are 20,000 or so clones in the sample; more than 80% occur only once, and about 2% lies in the top ten. This specimen was PBMCs, taken approximately 370 days after allogeneic stem cell transplant with calcineurin inhibitor and methotrexate. The receptors stem from a female patient between 30 and 39 years old who received an allogeneic stem cell transplant from an unrelated donor, was CMV-positive, and had acute and chronic GVHD. Some T cells may have come from the graft donor. The CDR3 runs from the conserved cysteine through the conserved F or W. The order of the fields is J gene, D gene, V gene, clone size, CDR3 protein, CDR3 DNA. The D gene is left open where the match is weak. The size entry is marked missing in some rows and otherwise reads once, few, many or a size class.

TRBJ2-5,TRBD2,TRBV6-1,NA,CASWAGAGRKETQYF,TGTGCCAGCTGGGCGGGAGCGGGGAGAAAAGAGACCCAGTACTTC
TRBJ1-1,NA,TRBV4-3,once,CASSQVIRVGDTEAFF,TGCGCCAGCAGCCAAGTAATCCGGGTCGGGGACACTGAAGCTTTCTTT
TRBJ1-1,NA,TRBV5-1,NA,CASSMDGQLNTEAFF,TGCGCCAGCAGCATGGACGGACAATTGAACACTGAAGCTTTCTTT
TRBJ1-1,NA,TRBV20-1,NA,CSASSRTEAFF,TGCAGTGCTAGTTCGCGGACTGAAGCTTTCTTT
TRBJ2-2,TRBD1,TRBV18,NA,CASSPQGQMNTGELFF,TGTGCCAGCTCACCACAGGGACAGATGAACACCGGGGAGCTGTTTTTT
TRBJ1-2,TRBD1,TRBV5-3,NA,CARSGRTGGVLLYGYTF,TGTGCCAGAAGCGGGCGGACAGGGGGCGTCCTTCTTTATGGCTACACCTTC
TRBJ2-3,TRBD2,TRBV4-1,NA,CASSQGGSGRGGDTQYF,TGCGCCAGCAGCCAGGGGGGTAGCGGGAGAGGAGGCGATACGCAGTATTTT
TRBJ1-1,TRBD1,TRBV6-5,NA,CAAQGVGIEAFF,TGTGCGGCCCAGGGGGTTGGCATTGAAGCTTTCTTT
TRBJ1-1,NA,TRBV11-3,NA,CASSFGGNTEAFF,TGTGCCAGCAGCTTCGGCGGAAACACTGAAGCTTTCTTT
TRBJ2-2,NA,TRBV7-7,NA,CASSLEDSGELFF,TGTGCTAGCAGCTTAGAAGACTCCGGGGAGCTGTTTTTT
TRBJ1-1,NA,TRBV27,NA,CASSSAFGGEAFF,TGTGCCAGCAGTTCAGCGTTCGGAGGGGAAGCTTTCTTT
TRBJ1-5,NA,TRBV27,NA,CASSLGPGGNQPQHF,TGTGCCAGCAGTTTAGGCCCGGGGGGCAATCAGCCCCAGCATTTT
TRBJ2-5,NA,TRBV5-8,NA,CATGRGSETQYF,TGTGCCACAGGGAGGGGGAGCGAGACCCAGTACTTC
TRBJ2-1,TRBD2,TRBV7-9,NA,CASSLVAGVGNEQFF,TGTGCCAGCAGCCTAGTAGCGGGAGTGGGCAATGAGCAGTTCTTC
TRBJ1-2,NA,TRBV9,NA,CASSEGQGNYYGYTF,TGTGCCAGCAGCGAGGGGCAGGGGAATTACTATGGCTACACCTTC
TRBJ2-5,TRBD2,TRBV7-9,NA,CASSGIAGGETQYF,TGTGCCAGCAGCGGTATAGCGGGAGGAGAGACCCAGTACTTC
TRBJ2-5,TRBD2,TRBV11-2,NA,CASSVSLAGVWETQYF,TGTGCCAGCAGCGTATCGCTAGCGGGAGTGTGGGAGACCCAGTACTTC
TRBJ2-2,NA,TRBV7-7,NA,CASSPGLHTGELFF,TGTGCTAGCAGCCCGGGACTTCACACCGGGGAGCTGTTTTTT
TRBJ1-2,NA,TRBV5-5,NA,CASSLGVTHGYTF,TGTGCCAGCAGCTTAGGGGTGACCCATGGCTACACCTTC
TRBJ2-3,NA,TRBV5-6,NA,CASSSTRDFTDTQYF,TGTGCCAGCAGCTCGACTAGAGATTTCACAGATACGCAGTATTTT
TRBJ1-2,TRBD1,TRBV6-5,NA,CASSIQGRDYGYTF,TGTGCCAGCAGTATACAGGGGCGAGACTATGGCTACACCTTC
TRBJ2-7,TRBD2,TRBV27,NA,CASSESGTSIYEQYF,TGTGCCAGCAGTGAGTCCGGGACTAGCATCTACGAGCAGTACTTC
TRBJ1-1,NA,TRBV5-5,NA,CTSGVDGANTEAFF,TGTACGAGCGGGGTAGACGGAGCGAACACTGAAGCTTTCTTT
TRBJ2-1,NA,TRBV14,NA,CASTPRSGSYNEQFF,TGTGCCAGCACCCCCCGGAGCGGGTCCTACAATGAGCAGTTCTTC
TRBJ1-6,TRBD1,TRBV5-6,NA,CASSYRDREGGSYNSPLHF,TGTGCCAGCAGCTACCGGGACAGGGAGGGCGGCTCCTATAATTCACCCCTCCACTTT
TRBJ1-1,NA,TRBV5-1,NA,CASSLEIVDTEAFF,TGCGCCAGCAGCTTGGAAATAGTAGACACTGAAGCTTTCTTT
TRBJ2-1,TRBD2,TRBV7-3,NA,CASSRRGGDNEQFF,TGTGCCAGCAGCAGACGGGGAGGGGACAATGAGCAGTTCTTC
TRBJ2-1,NA,TRBV7-3,NA,CASSPGVSSYNEQFF,TGTGCCAGCAGCCCCGGGGTTAGCTCCTACAATGAGCAGTTCTTC
TRBJ2-1,NA,TRBV4-3,NA,CASSQETTTYNEQFF,TGCGCCAGCAGCCAAGAAACAACTACCTACAATGAGCAGTTCTTC
TRBJ2-7,TRBD2,TRBV7-9,NA,CASSLVGGGREYEQYF,TGTGCCAGCAGCTTAGTCGGTGGCGGGAGGGAATACGAGCAGTACTTC
TRBJ2-1,TRBD1,TRBV27,NA,CASSKKQGNEQFF,TGTGCCAGCAGTAAAAAACAGGGGAACGAGCAGTTCTTC
TRBJ2-1,TRBD2,TRBV9,NA,CASSVTSGISYNEQFF,TGTGCCAGCAGCGTTACTAGCGGGATTAGTTACAATGAGCAGTTCTTC
TRBJ2-3,TRBD2,TRBV16,NA,CASSPQSGRSDTQYF,TGTGCCAGCAGCCCCCAGAGCGGGAGATCCGATACGCAGTATTTT
TRBJ1-2,TRBD1,TRBV14,NA,CASSPSPSTGWLLYGYTF,TGTGCCAGCAGCCCTTCCCCCTCGACAGGGTGGCTCCTCTATGGCTACACCTTC
TRBJ1-5,TRBD1,TRBV5-6,NA,CASSADRGRGNQPQHF,TGTGCCAGCAGCGCGGACAGGGGAAGAGGCAATCAGCCCCAGCATTTT
TRBJ1-5,NA,TRBV5-1,NA,CASSLDGGAGQPQHF,TGCGCCAGCAGCTTGGATGGGGGGGCAGGTCAGCCCCAGCATTTT
TRBJ2-5,NA,TRBV5-5,NA,CASSFQLQETQYF,TGTGCCAGCAGCTTTCAACTGCAAGAGACCCAGTACTTC
TRBJ1-3,TRBD1,TRBV11-1,NA,CASSFADRMDTIYF,TGTGCCAGCAGCTTTGCGGACAGGATGGACACCATATATTTT
TRBJ2-7,TRBD1,TRBV10-3,NA,CAISDGTGRQYF,TGTGCCATCAGTGACGGGACAGGGAGGCAGTACTTC
TRBJ2-2,TRBD1,TRBV19,NA,CASSVQGSTGELFF,TGTGCCAGTAGTGTACAGGGGAGCACCGGGGAGCTGTTTTTT
TRBJ1-2,TRBD1,TRBV7-9,NA,CASSWGGDRVVYGYTF,TGTGCCAGCAGCTGGGGGGGGGACAGGGTCGTCTATGGCTACACCTTC
TRBJ1-1,NA,TRBV7-9,once,CASSWNALGGGAFF,TGTGCCAGCAGCTGGAACGCCCTAGGGGGTGGGGCTTTCTTT
TRBJ2-3,TRBD1,TRBV12-5,NA,CASGLQGTADTQYF,TGTGCTAGTGGTCTACAGGGGACGGCAGATACGCAGTATTTT
TRBJ2-1,NA,TRBV5-1,NA,CASSLARKTTGEQFF,TGCGCCAGCAGCTTGGCCCGGAAAACAACAGGAGAGCAGTTCTTC
TRBJ2-1,TRBD2,TRBV5-1,NA,CASSSTTSAHSLRNEQFF,TGCGCCAGCAGCTCGACTACTAGCGCTCACTCACTGAGGAATGAGCAGTTCTTC
TRBJ2-2,NA,TRBV21-1,NA,CANRGREGHGELFF,TGTGCTAACCGGGGGCGGGAGGGCCACGGGGAGCTGTTTTTT
TRBJ2-1,TRBD2,TRBV11-3,NA,CASSPGTSGYNEQFF,TGTGCCAGCAGCCCCGGAACTAGCGGTTACAATGAGCAGTTCTTC
TRBJ1-1,NA,TRBV30,NA,CAWSAPMNTEAFF,TGTGCCTGGAGTGCCCCCATGAACACTGAAGCTTTCTTT
TRBJ1-5,TRBD1,TRBV6-5,NA,CASTRDRGGQPQHF,TGTGCCAGCACCAGGGACAGGGGTGGTCAGCCCCAGCATTTT
TRBJ1-1,NA,TRBV5-1,NA,CASRPVGQFLNTEAFF,TGCGCCAGCAGACCCGTCGGACAGTTCCTGAACACTGAAGCTTTCTTT
TRBJ1-2,NA,TRBV7-8,NA,CASSPKARRGERSYTF,TGTGCCAGCAGCCCTAAAGCCCGGCGCGGGGAGAGGAGCTACACCTTC
TRBJ2-3,NA,TRBV7-3,NA,CASSKRGGNTDTQYF,TGTGCCAGCAGCAAAAGAGGGGGAAACACAGATACGCAGTATTTT
TRBJ1-4,NA,TRBV6-1,NA,CASSAIRDRREKLFF,TGTGCCAGCAGCGCCATTCGGGATAGGCGAGAAAAACTGTTTTTT